This T cell receptor beta chain was retrieved from a study of response to subunit inactivated influenza vaccine. General study results and limits: After each seasonal influenza vaccination, few new T cells are recruited, the authors suggested.

As concerns this clonotype: Its antigen is not known.

One entry per CDR3 protein, called by TCRdb with MiXCR from the RT-PCR reads. The sample has approximately 490,000 distinct CDR3 sequences; roughly 7.9% are singletons. This sequence was found in a man aged 45-69 years who received an inactivated influenza vaccine. The sequences come from PBMCs from blood, collected less than 30 months after vaccination.

CDR3 bases: TGCAGTGCAGAAGGACAGGGGAAGGATGATCAGCCCCAGCATTTT. Translating it yields CSAEGQGKDDQPQHF. This chain uses TRBV20-1 with TRBJ1-5, with TRBD1 matching over 9 bases. The junction had 11 bases not matched to a gene; V was cut back by 6 bases and J by 5 bases. CDR3 length: 15 amino acids. Per the germline V gene, CDR1 is DFQATT and CDR2 is SNEGSKA (reference sequence).